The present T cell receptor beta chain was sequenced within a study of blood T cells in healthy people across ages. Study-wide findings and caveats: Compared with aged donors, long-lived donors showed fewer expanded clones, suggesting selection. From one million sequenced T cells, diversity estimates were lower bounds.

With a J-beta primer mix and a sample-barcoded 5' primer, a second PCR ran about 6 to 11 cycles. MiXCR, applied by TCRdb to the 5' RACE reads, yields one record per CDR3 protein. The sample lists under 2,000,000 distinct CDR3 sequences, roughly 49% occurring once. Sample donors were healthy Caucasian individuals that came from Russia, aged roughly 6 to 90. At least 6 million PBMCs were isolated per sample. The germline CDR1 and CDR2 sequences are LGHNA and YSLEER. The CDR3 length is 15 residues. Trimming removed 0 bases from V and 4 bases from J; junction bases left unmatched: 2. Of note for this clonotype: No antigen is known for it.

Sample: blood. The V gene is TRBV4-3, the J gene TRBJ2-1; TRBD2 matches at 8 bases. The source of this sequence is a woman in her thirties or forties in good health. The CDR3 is CASSQDPSGYNEQFF. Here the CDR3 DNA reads TGCGCCAGCAGCCAAGATCCTAGCGGGTACAATGAGCAGTTCTTC.